This T cell receptor (beta chain) originates from a study of cytotoxic CD8 clonotypes in ibrutinib-treated CLL. Overall study: It was after a median about 12 months of treatment, range 6 to 36, that response samples were taken. On average, each sample had some 250,000 productive templates and roughly 95,000 productive rearrangements. Study-wide findings and caveats: Clonality was higher at ibrutinib response and returned toward baseline at progression.

The repertoire was sequenced with immunoSEQ multiplex PCR; TCRdb's copy has only in-frame clones and lacks some. The table shows approximately 160,000 clones, with around nine tenths occurring only once. As concerns this clone: Its antigen is unknown.

The source of this sequence is a human donor with chronic lymphocytic leukemia. This sample comprised PBMCs, obtained at disease progression, from a patient treated with ibrutinib.

The CDR3 nucleotides read TGTGCCAGCAGCTTGGGGTTAGGTGGTTATGGCTACACCTTC. Protein: CASSLGLGGYGYTF. The chain combines TRBV5-8 with TRBJ1-2; D call uncertain. CDR1 SGHTS and CDR2 YDEGEE come from the germline V gene. The ends were cut back, 0 bases at V and 5 bases at J, with 11 bases in the middle. This CDR3 spans 14 amino acids.